This is a list of T cell receptor beta chains from one sample in a study of T cell repertoires in cytomegalovirus infection. No antigen has been assigned to these receptors. TCRdb recomputed calls from the reads with MiXCR, one row per CDR3 protein. The table lists about 700,000 distinct CDR3 sequences, around 31% of them singletons, with over 15% in the top ten. The sequences come from cultured PBMCs, collected from culture after CMV antigen stimulation. The receptors shown here come from a human donor in good health (CMV status not recorded). Some clones in this sample may be carry-over from other donors' samples. Both conserved end residues are trimmed from each CDR3. Each record gives: V gene, D gene, J gene, CDR3 protein. A D gene is named only where the DNA matches it firmly.

>TRBV28|NA|TRBJ1-2
ASRAGPNYGYT
>TRBV2|NA|TRBJ2-7
ASIMGQGSYEQY
>TRBV12-3/TRBV12-4|NA|TRBJ1-2
ASSPSAGRFNYGYT
>TRBV19|TRBD2|TRBJ2-7
ASRQTSGGMAEQY
>TRBV20-1|NA|TRBJ2-6
SATNFRSGANVLT
>TRBV18|NA|TRBJ2-7
ASSPGLSSYEQY
>TRBV20-1|NA|TRBJ2-3
SAADYQRRSTDTQY
>TRBV6-2/TRBV6-3|TRBD2|TRBJ2-7
ASRGLAETYEQY
>TRBV6-1|NA|TRBJ1-4
ASSPDLTTNEKLF
>TRBV6-1|NA|TRBJ2-7
ASSTFPSEPWEQY
>TRBV2|TRBD1|TRBJ2-5
ASRERQGSSETQY
>TRBV7-8|TRBD2|TRBJ2-1
ASSTRSGFNEQF
>TRBV7-8|NA|TRBJ1-5
ASSHAGQPQH
>TRBV20-1|NA|TRBJ1-5
SARAPYSNQPQH
>TRBV2|TRBD2|TRBJ2-2
ASSLGLAGGLNTGELF
>TRBV9|TRBD2|TRBJ2-3
ASSVGAGGRTDTQY
>TRBV10-3|NA|TRBJ1-5
AISESGRSNQPQH
>TRBV6-2/TRBV6-3|NA|TRBJ1-3
ASSYYGILSGNTIY
>TRBV7-9|NA|TRBJ1-2
ASSPLWGGPFLNYGYT
>TRBV20-1|NA|TRBJ1-5
SATPSSGPDQPQH
>TRBV7-2|TRBD2|TRBJ2-3
ASTEYPGLALSDTQY